These 20 T cell receptor beta chains were all obtained from the same sample, sequenced in a study of early T cells in non-severe SARS-CoV-2 infection. TCRdb processed the 5' RACE reads anew with MiXCR; each CDR3 protein has one entry. The profile covers roughly 29,000 distinct CDR3 sequences, with around 5.3% appearing a single time and approximately 23% taken by the ten largest. The sequenced sample consisted of whole blood. These receptors all stem from an adult who was a healthcare worker with PCR-confirmed SARS-CoV-2 infection or an uninfected control (not recorded which).

This clonotype has more than one count but fewer than ten. The chain carries TRBV6-5 and TRBJ2-3, with TRBD2 as a possible D gene (6 bases). CDR3 length: 15 residues. Germline V gene data show CDR1 as MNHEY and CDR2 as SVGAGI. V lost 6 bases to trimming and J lost 0 bases, with 13 bases between them. CDR3 coding DNA: TGTGCCAGCAGGCCATGGGGGACTAGCACAGATACGCAGTATTTT. Translation: CASRPWGTSTDTQYF.

This clonotype is labeled medium-sized. The rearrangement links TRBV12-3 or TRBV12-4 to TRBJ1-6; tentative D call: TRBD1 (6 bases). The V gene lost 8 bases and the J gene lost 10 bases, with 15 bases spanning the gap. The CDR3 covers 13 residues. The DNA of the CDR3 is TGTGCCAGCCGTGGGACATTTTGGTCACCCCTCCACTTT. Its protein is CASRGTFWSPLHF.

This clonotype appeared many times. CDR3 residues: CSARDRRSPFMNTEAFF. The CDR3 coding sequence is TGCAGTGCTAGAGACAGGAGGTCTCCTTTCATGAACACTGAAGCTTTCTTT. This chain connects TRBV20-1 to TRBJ1-1; D gene unclear. V lost 0 bases, J lost 0 bases, and 17 bases lay in between. The CDR3 runs to 17 residues. CDR1 and CDR2 (germline): DFQATT, SNEGSKA (reference sequence).

The table lists this clonotype with a few counts. The rearrangement joins TRBV19 to TRBJ1-5; maybe TRBD1 (5 bases). This CDR3 region has 13 residues. Per germline, CDR1 LNHDA and CDR2 SQIVND (reference sequence). The V end was cut by 0 bases, the J end by 9 bases, with 9 bases between. DNA of the CDR3: TGTGCCAGTAGTATAGACAGGGCAGCGCCCCAGCATTTT. Amino acid sequence: CASSIDRAAPQHF.

This clonotype was found many times. The chain uses TRBV30 and TRBJ2-5; D ambiguous. The CDR3 has 13 amino acids. CDR1 is GTSNPN and CDR2 is SVGIG in the germline V gene (reference sequence). V was pared by 2 bases and J by 1 base, with 8 bases between. For the CDR3, the DNA is TGTGCCTGGAGTCTCCCGGGCCAAGAGACCCAGTACTTC. It codes for CAWSLPGQETQYF.

This clonotype appeared many times. The CDR3 nucleotides read TGTGCCAGCAGCTTTAATGAGGTGCGGCAGTTCTTC. It translates to CASSFNEVRQFF. The gene calls are TRBV7-2 and TRBJ2-1; D is unresolved. The CDR3 runs to 12 residues. CDR1 is SGHTA and CDR2 is FQGNSA in the germline V gene. V was cut by 3 bases and J by 12 bases, with 12 bases left in between.

The chain employs TRBV7-8 and TRBJ2-7; 7 positions match TRBD2. The germline V gene has CDR1 SGHVS and CDR2 FQNEAQ. The CDR3 spans 15 residues. The ends lost 3 bases at V and 0 bases at J; junction bases unmatched: 5. CDR3 amino acids: CASSLEGGSSYEQYF. As DNA, the CDR3 is TGTGCCAGCAGCTTGGAGGGCGGGAGCTCCTACGAGCAGTACTTC.

In this sample, this clonotype turned up many times. The chain carries TRBV6-5 and TRBJ2-7, with D unresolved. The CDR3 is made up of 14 amino acids. CDR1 MNHEY and CDR2 SVGAGI come from the germline V gene. V was shortened by 6 bases and J by 4 bases, with 16 bases between the two germline ends. The CDR3 DNA reads TGTGCCAGCAGCCGACACCGCGACCTTTACGAGCAGTACTTC. Residues: CASSRHRDLYEQYF.

This clonotype has only a few counts. The chain combines TRBV6-1 with TRBJ2-2; D possibly corresponds to TRBD2 (6 bases). With 2 bases removed from V and 3 bases from J, the gap between germline ends came to 16 bases. CDR1 and CDR2 from the germline V gene are MNHNS and SASEGT. The length of the CDR3 is 17 residues. The CDR3 DNA follows: TGTGCCAGCAGTGAATACGCGGGACGGACGTACACCGGGGAGCTGTTTTTT. Translated, it gives CASSEYAGRTYTGELFF.

This clonotype has at least ten counts. V usage is TRBV7-6 and J usage is TRBJ2-1; D possibly corresponds to TRBD2 (5 bases). The V gene's germline CDR1 is SGHVS and CDR2 FNYEAQ. The CDR3 contains 14 residues. Trimming left V 3 bases short and J 8 bases short, with 14 bases between. CDR3 loop: CASSLRSRGYEQFF. CDR3 nucleotides: TGTGCCAGCAGCTTGAGGAGCCGAGGGTATGAGCAGTTCTTC.

This clonotype was counted ten times or more. The V gene is TRBV5-4, the J gene TRBJ1-3, with 9 bases identical to TRBD1. V lost 4 bases, J lost 0 bases, and 8 bases stayed unmatched. Per the germline V gene, CDR1 is SGHNT and CDR2 is YYREEE (reference sequence). The CDR3 is made up of 17 amino acids. Here the CDR3 DNA reads TGTGCCAGCAGCCCTAGGACAGGGGATTTCTCTGGAAACACCATATATTTT. This gives the protein CASSPRTGDFSGNTIYF.

This clonotype was picked up many times. The chain employs TRBV7-2 and TRBJ2-3; D perhaps matches TRBD1 (5 bases). Trimming left V 3 bases short and J 1 base short, with 11 bases between. Germline V gene lookup returns CDR1 SGHTA and CDR2 FQGNSA. The CDR3 loop spans 15 amino acids. CDR3 protein: CASSFTGQGTDTQYF. DNA for the CDR3: TGTGCCAGCAGCTTTACCGGACAAGGCACAGATACGCAGTATTTT.

This clonotype has ten or more counts. This chain joins TRBV29-1 and TRBJ2-6, with D uncertain. Per the germline V gene, CDR1 is SQVTM and CDR2 is ANQGSEA. The CDR3 totals 14 residues. The CDR3 DNA reads as TGCGTTAGTTCCGGAGACTCTGGGGCCAACGTCCTGACTTTC. Its translation is CVSSGDSGANVLTF.

This clonotype has a count of ten or more. The chain links TRBV7-9 to TRBJ2-3, with TRBD2 matching 12 bases. Germline CDR1 SEHNR, CDR2 FQNEAQ (reference sequence). Trimming took 1 base from V and 6 from J; bases not matched to a gene: 2. CDR3 length: 15 amino acids. The CDR3 sequence is CASSLGTSGVDTQYF. The CDR3 DNA is TGTGCCAGCAGCTTAGGGACTAGCGGGGTCGATACGCAGTATTTT.

This clonotype came up many times. The chain carries TRBV18 and TRBJ2-7; unclear D gene. The CDR3 loop spans 13 amino acids. The germline V and J ends were trimmed by 4 bases and 0 bases, with 7 bases remaining between them. CDR1 is KGHSH, CDR2 LQKENI, per germline. The DNA for the CDR3 is TGTGCCAGCTCACTCCCGAGCTCCTACGAGCAGTACTTC. Protein sequence: CASSLPSSYEQYF.

The gene calls are TRBV4-2 and TRBJ1-6, with a weak D call TRBD1 (5 bases). This CDR3 region has 14 residues. V shed 0 bases and J shed 6 bases, with 6 bases lying between them. Germline values: CDR1 LGHNA, CDR2 YNFKEQ. As DNA, the CDR3 is TGTGCCAGCAGCCAAGACAGGGTTAATTCACCCCTCCACTTT. Translation gives CASSQDRVNSPLHF.

This clonotype came up many times. V gene TRBV4-2 combines with J gene TRBJ2-3; TRBD1 matches 9 bases. The CDR3 covers 17 residues. Looked up from germline, CDR1 is LGHNA and CDR2 is YNFKEQ. V was pared by 4 bases and J by 4 bases, with 12 bases of the junction left unmatched. This CDR3 reads CASSLTGGGTNADTQYF. CDR3 in DNA: TGTGCCAGCAGCCTGACAGGGGGTGGCACGAACGCAGATACGCAGTATTTT.

This clonotype was seen many times. The V and J genes are TRBV19 and TRBJ2-7; D not certain. V shed 5 bases and J shed 0 bases, with 14 bases lying between them. CDR1 and CDR2 from the germline V gene are LNHDA and SQIVND (reference sequence). The CDR3 is made up of 15 amino acids. The CDR3, as DNA: TGTGCCAGTAGTCGTCAACCGCAAACCTCCTACGAGCAGTACTTC. Its protein product is CASSRQPQTSYEQYF.

This clonotype was detected ten times or more. The rearrangement links TRBV6-1 to TRBJ2-1, with TRBD2 identical over 9 bases. Unmatched junction bases numbered 17, after V lost 7 bases and J lost 10 bases. Looked up from germline, CDR1 is MNHNS and CDR2 is SASEGT. The CDR3 is made up of 16 amino acids. CDR3 coding DNA: TGTGCCAGCACCCATTACTGGGTAGCGGGAGCGGAAGAGCAGTTCTTC. This codes for CASTHYWVAGAEEQFF.

This clonotype was detected many times. The chain combines TRBV18 with TRBJ2-3; D is unclear. Per germline, CDR1 KGHSH and CDR2 LQKENI. The CDR3 consists of 12 residues. V lost 3 bases to trimming and J lost 2 bases, with 3 bases between them. The CDR3 DNA reads TGTGCCAGCTCACCCACCACAGATACGCAGTATTTT. Its protein product is CASSPTTDTQYF.